This paragraph covers one T cell receptor beta chain sequence. These data are taken from a study of control samples from healthy donors and cancer patients. Germline values: CDR1 LNHNV, CDR2 YYDKDF (reference sequence). This CDR3 contains 16 residues. Trimming pared 5 bases from V and 6 bases from J, leaving 19 bases between. Repertoires were generated with immunoSEQ multiplex PCR, while TCRdb's copy carries only in-frame clones and drops some. The table has roughly 180,000 clones, roughly 92% seen once. The receptor was isolated from a woman between 18 and 29 years old in good health. Material for sequencing was blood. The chain carries TRBV15 and TRBJ1-4; TRBD1 is a possible D gene (5 bases). The CDR3 nucleotides are TGTGCCACCAGCGGCCTTGACCGGGACCCGGATGAAAAACTGTTTTTT. This sequence encodes CATSGLDRDPDEKLFF.